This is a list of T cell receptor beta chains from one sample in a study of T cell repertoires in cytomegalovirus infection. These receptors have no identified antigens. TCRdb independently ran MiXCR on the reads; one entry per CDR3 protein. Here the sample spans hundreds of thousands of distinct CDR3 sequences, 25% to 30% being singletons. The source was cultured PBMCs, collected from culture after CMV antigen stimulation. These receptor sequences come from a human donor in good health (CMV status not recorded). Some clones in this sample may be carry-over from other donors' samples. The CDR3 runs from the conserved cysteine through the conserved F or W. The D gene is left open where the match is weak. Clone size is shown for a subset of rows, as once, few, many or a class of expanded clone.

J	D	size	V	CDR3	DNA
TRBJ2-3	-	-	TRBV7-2	CASSLVAGLSTDTQYF	TGTGCCAGCAGCTTAGTCGCGGGCTTAAGCACAGATACGCAGTATTTT
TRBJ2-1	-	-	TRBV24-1	CATRSDRAGSYNEQFF	TGTGCCACCAGGAGTGACAGGGCGGGATCCTACAATGAGCAGTTCTTC
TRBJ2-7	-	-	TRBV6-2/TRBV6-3	CASSYSVSGIRYEQYF	TGTGCCAGCAGTTACTCGGTTTCGGGGATCCGGTACGAGCAGTACTTC
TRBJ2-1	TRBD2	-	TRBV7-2	CASSLLAAEQFF	TGTGCCAGCAGTCTACTAGCGGCTGAGCAGTTCTTC
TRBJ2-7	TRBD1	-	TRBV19	CASSQGVGSYEQYF	TGTGCCAGTAGCCAGGGGGTCGGATCCTACGAGCAGTACTTC
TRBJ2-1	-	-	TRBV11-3	CASSTYVGDEQFF	TGTGCCAGCAGCACTTACGTAGGCGATGAGCAGTTCTTC
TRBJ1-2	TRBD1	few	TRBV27	CASSYGDRGVSGYGYTF	TGTGCCAGCAGTTATGGAGACAGGGGGGTTTCGGGCTATGGCTACACCTTC
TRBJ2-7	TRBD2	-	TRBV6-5	CASGVPGLAGGFDYEQYF	TGTGCCAGCGGGGTTCCGGGACTAGCGGGAGGGTTCGACTACGAGCAGTACTTC
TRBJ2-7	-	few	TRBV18	CASSPLEGSTYEQYF	TGTGCCAGCTCGCCCCTGGAGGGGTCCACCTACGAGCAGTACTTC
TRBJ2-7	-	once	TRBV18	CASSPTQGNSYEQYF	TGTGCCAGCTCACCGACCCAAGGGAACTCCTACGAGCAGTACTTC
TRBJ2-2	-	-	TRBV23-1	CARHQKGPVAGELFF	TGCGCCAGGCACCAGAAGGGCCCAGTTGCCGGGGAGCTGTTTTTT
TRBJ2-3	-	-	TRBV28	CASGDGDTDTQYF	TGTGCCAGCGGCGACGGGGACACAGATACGCAGTATTTT
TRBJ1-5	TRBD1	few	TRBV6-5	CASSPDRGWSNQPQHF	TGTGCCAGCAGTCCCGACAGGGGGTGGAGCAATCAGCCCCAGCATTTT
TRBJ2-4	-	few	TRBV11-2	CASSLRWGGQSVQYF	TGTGCCAGCAGCTTAAGGTGGGGGGGCCAATCCGTTCAGTACTTC
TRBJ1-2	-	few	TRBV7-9	CASSLVVRKNGYTF	TGTGCCAGCAGCTTAGTCGTCAGAAAGAATGGCTACACCTTC
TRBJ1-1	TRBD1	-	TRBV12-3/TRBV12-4	CASSSDRGLFEAFF	TGTGCCAGCAGTTCGGACAGGGGGCTTTTCGAAGCTTTCTTT
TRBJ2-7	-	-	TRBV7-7	CASSIRDGGGYEQYF	TGTGCTAGCAGCATCCGGGACGGTGGTGGGTACGAGCAGTACTTC
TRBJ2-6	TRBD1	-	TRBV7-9	CASSARTGELSGANVLTF	TGTGCCAGCAGCGCCCGGACAGGGGAACTCTCTGGGGCCAACGTCCTGACTTTC
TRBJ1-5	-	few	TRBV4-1	CASSRAFGGLSNQPQHF	TGCGCCAGCAGCCGAGCTTTTGGGGGGCTGAGCAATCAGCCCCAGCATTTT
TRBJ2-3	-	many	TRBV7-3	CASSLIGSGIGADTQYF	TGTGCCAGCAGCTTAATTGGGTCCGGGATCGGGGCAGATACGCAGTATTTT
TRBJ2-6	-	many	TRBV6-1	CASSEMRGAGANVLTF	TGTGCCAGCAGTGAAATGAGGGGCGCTGGGGCCAACGTCCTGACTTTC
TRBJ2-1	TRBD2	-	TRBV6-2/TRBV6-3	CASSYSGGGGFEQFF	TGTGCCAGCAGTTACTCGGGGGGCGGGGGGTTTGAGCAGTTCTTC
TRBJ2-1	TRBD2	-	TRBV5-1	CASSGASGRAREQFF	TGCGCCAGCAGCGGGGCTAGCGGGAGGGCCCGTGAGCAGTTCTTC
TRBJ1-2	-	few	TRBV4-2	CASSQGQDAYGYTF	TGTGCCAGCAGCCAAGGACAGGATGCTTATGGCTACACCTTC
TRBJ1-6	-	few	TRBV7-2	CASSFSGSPLHF	TGTGCCAGCAGCTTTAGTGGATCACCCCTCCACTTT
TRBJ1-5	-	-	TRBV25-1	CASSAGSQPQHF	TGTGCCAGCAGTGCGGGTAGCCAGCCCCAGCATTTT
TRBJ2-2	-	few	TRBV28	CASRPGLNTGELFF	TGTGCCAGCAGGCCAGGACTAAACACCGGGGAGCTGTTTTTT
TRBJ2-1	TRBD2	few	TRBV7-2	CASSSTSGYNEQFF	TGTGCCAGCAGCTCAACTAGCGGCTACAATGAGCAGTTCTTC
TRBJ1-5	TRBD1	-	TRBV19	CASSTDRGGQPQHF	TGTGCCAGTAGTACGGACAGGGGAGGTCAGCCCCAGCATTTT
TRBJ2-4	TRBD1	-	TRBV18	CASSPGQLAKNIQYF	TGTGCCAGCTCACCGGGACAGTTGGCCAAAAACATTCAGTACTTC
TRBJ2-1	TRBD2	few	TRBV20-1	CSAPGRERDEQFF	TGCAGTGCCCCTGGGCGGGAGAGGGATGAGCAGTTCTTC
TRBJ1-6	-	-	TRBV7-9	CASSPGDRIPNSPLHF	TGTGCCAGCAGCCCCGGAGACAGAATACCAAATTCACCCCTCCACTTT
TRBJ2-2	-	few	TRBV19	CASSIDPRWRRGNTGELFF	TGTGCCAGTAGTATTGATCCCCGTTGGAGGAGGGGGAACACCGGGGAGCTGTTTTTT
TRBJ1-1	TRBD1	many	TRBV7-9	CASRTGGAYTEAFF	TGTGCCAGCAGAACAGGGGGCGCGTACACTGAAGCTTTCTTT
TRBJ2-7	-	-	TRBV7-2	CASSPLGPREQYF	TGTGCCAGCAGCCCCTTAGGGCCGAGGGAGCAGTACTTC
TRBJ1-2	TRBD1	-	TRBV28	CASSTGQLYGYTF	TGTGCCAGCAGCACGGGACAGCTCTATGGCTACACCTTC
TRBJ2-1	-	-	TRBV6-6	CASSYRDNHNEQFF	TGTGCCAGCAGTTACCGGGACAACCACAATGAGCAGTTCTTC